The 5 T cell receptor beta chains below come from one sample, sequenced in a study of T cell clonality in common variable immunodeficiency. Antigen specificity for these receptors is unknown. Study-wide findings and caveats: Fewer deletions and N-nucleotide insertions were reportedly seen in common variable immunodeficiency TCR beta sequences.

Repertoires were generated with immunoSEQ multiplex PCR, while TCRdb's copy carries only in-frame clones and drops some. The record shows 25,000 to 30,000 clones for this sample, with no singletons present. Material for sequencing was peripheral blood mononuclear cells. The receptors derive from a human donor with common variable immunodeficiency.

This clone was recorded at least ten times. The read ends 3 residues before the CDR3 terminus; that terminus is restored from the germline J gene. The chain carries TRBV5-1 and TRBJ2-3, with a tentative D call TRBD1 (5 bases). The CDR3 runs to 15 residues. Germline CDR1 reads SGHRS; CDR2 reads YFSETQ. V shed 2 bases and J shed 1 base, with 11 bases lying between them. The CDR3 loop is CASSFGQVGTDTQYF. CDR3 bases read: TGCGCCAGCAGCTTTGGACAAGTGGGCACAGATACG.

This clone is labeled as medium-sized (0.01 to 0.1%). Read data end 3 residues before the CDR3 end; the end is taken from the germline J gene. The rearrangement uses TRBV7-6 and TRBJ2-2, with 8 bases identical to TRBD1. V trimming: 5 bases; J trimming: 0 bases; junction bases outside the gene matches: 8. The CDR3 loop spans 17 amino acids. The germline V gene has CDR1 SGHVS and CDR2 FNYEAQ. This chain's CDR3 is CASSPRTGPTNTGELFF. CDR3 DNA, as far as it was read: TGTGCCAGCAGCCCGCGGACAGGGCCTACGAACACCGGGGAG.

This clone was seen many times. With the read ending 3 residues before the CDR3 end, the germline J gene is used to fill in that end. The chain combines TRBV6-2 or TRBV6-3 with TRBJ2-4, with D hard to call. In germline, CDR1 is MNHEY, CDR2 SVGEGT. This CDR3 spans 12 amino acids. V was trimmed by 2 bases and J by 5 bases, leaving 4 bases between them. CDR3 bases read: TGTGCCAGCAGTTACACGGAAAACATT. This translates into CASSYTENI. The full CDR3 protein is CASSYTENIQYF.

This clone was observed a few times. The CDR3 goes on 3 residues after the read ends, and that part is filled in from the germline J gene. This chain connects TRBV2 to TRBJ1-6; no clear D. The CDR3 loop spans 12 amino acids. V was trimmed by 3 bases and J by 7 bases, leaving 4 bases between them. Germline CDR1 SNHLY, CDR2 FYNNEI. The sequenced CDR3 bases are TGTGCCAGCAGTGAGCAGAATTCACCC. Amino acids: CASSEQNSP. From start to end, the CDR3 is CASSEQNSPLHF. Variable domain in full (rest from reference TRBV2 and TRBJ1-6): EPEVTQTPSHQVTQMGQEVILRCVPISNHLYFYWYRQILGQKVEFLVSFYNNEISEKSEIFDDQFSVERPDGSNFTLKIRSTKLEDSAMYFCASSEQNSPLHFGNGTRLTVT.

This clone was observed at least ten times. The CDR3 region is CASSNYAETQYF. The sequenced part of the CDR3 DNA is TGTGCCAGCTCGAACTACGCGGAGACC. The genes are TRBV18 and TRBJ2-5; D remains unclear. The CDR3 end falls 3 residues outside the read, so it is completed with the germline J gene. This CDR3 comprises 12 residues. Trimming cost V 6 bases and J 5 bases, with 10 bases left between them. CDR1 is KGHSH and CDR2 is LQKENI in the germline V gene. Combining the CDR3 with reference TRBV18 and TRBJ2-5 gives the whole variable domain NAGVMQNPRHLVRRRGQEARLRCSPMKGHSHVYWYRQLPEEGLKFMVYLQKENIIDESGMPKERFSAEFPKEGPSILRIQQVVRGDSAAYFCASSNYAETQYFGPGTRLLVL.